This TCR beta chain was recovered during a study of T cells after yellow fever vaccination. V lost 3 bases to trimming and J lost 0 bases; unmatched junction nucleotides: 1. CDR3 length: 14 amino acids. Per germline, CDR1 SQVTM and CDR2 ANQGSEA. This clonotype occurred many times. Template switching with 5'RACE generated the TCR cDNA and added a universal primer site and UMIs. TCRdb passed the 5' RACE reads through MiXCR, listing each CDR3 protein once. The repertoire consists of more than 200,000 distinct CDR3 sequences, with 3.6% occurring once and the leading ten covering under 20%. The chain links TRBV29-1 to TRBJ2-2; TRBD2 aligns across 7 bases. The sequencing used PBMCs, collected 15 days after the yellow fever booster vaccination. The TCR sequence derives from a young man who received the YFV17D yellow fever vaccine. DNA of the CDR3: TGCAGCGTTGACGCGGGGGCGAACACCGGGGAGCTGTTTTTT. Translation gives CSVDAGANTGELFF.